These 19 T cell receptor beta chains were sequenced from one sample in a study of T cells expressing NK-cell markers. TCRdb reworked the 5' RACE reads into one entry per CDR3 protein, no DNA. The listing contains 450,000 to 600,000 distinct CDR3 sequences. The specimen was blood T cells: a sorted CD56 or NKG2C T cell subset, CD4+ or CD8+ T cells, or bulk PBMC T cells (not recorded which). The receptors originated from a man between 18 and 35 years old in good health.

V and J are TRBV25-1 and TRBJ1-4. CDR1 is MGHDK and CDR2 is SYGVNS in the germline V gene. The CDR3 loop spans 11 amino acids. This CDR3 reads CASSRVEKLFF.

J is TRBJ2-2 and V is TRBV12-3 or TRBV12-4; the D gene TCRdb calls, TRBD1, cannot be checked with no DNA. CDR3 length: 15 amino acids. CDR3: CASSSSGTWTGELFF.

The rearrangement joins TRBV5-1 to TRBJ2-3; TCRdb reports TRBD1, a call that lacks DNA to check it against. Germline V gene sequence: CDR1 SGHRS, CDR2 YFSETQ. CDR3 length equals 16 residues. The CDR3 sequence: CASTAPGGQGTDTQYF.

This chain links TRBV4-3 with TRBJ2-1; TCRdb gives TRBD2 as the D gene, but with no DNA this cannot be confirmed. Germline CDR1 is LGHNA and CDR2 is YSLEER. The length of the CDR3 is 11 residues. CDR3 residues: CASSQDTLWFF.

The chain combines TRBV12-3 or TRBV12-4 with TRBJ1-1; the D call of TRBD1 rests on TCRdb alone, since no DNA is present to check it. CDR3 size: 16 residues. CDR3 sequence: CASSLALRQGNTEAFF.

V and J are TRBV6-2 or TRBV6-3 and TRBJ2-1; the TRBD2 assignment by TCRdb is unverifiable without DNA. This CDR3 has 18 residues. Germline assignment: CDR1 MNHEY and CDR2 SVGEGT. The CDR3 region is CASSYPTQLAGLSNEQFF.

This sequence joins TRBV25-1 and TRBJ2-2; as DNA is missing, the TRBD1 call by TCRdb cannot be tested. Germline V gene lookup returns CDR1 MGHDK and CDR2 SYGVNS. The CDR3 has 15 residues. CDR3 amino acids: CASSERGIGTGELFF.

The CDR3 sequence: CSTRLPTSTDTQYF. This chain joins TRBV29-1 and TRBJ2-3. Per the germline V gene, CDR1 is SQVTM and CDR2 is ANQGSEA. The CDR3 consists of 14 residues.

The chain employs TRBV12-3 or TRBV12-4 and TRBJ2-1; the D gene TCRdb calls, TRBD1, cannot be checked with no DNA. The CDR3 length is 15 residues. The CDR3 spells CASSLAPVGRGEQFF.

The chain uses TRBV10-3 and TRBJ2-3; checking the TCRdb D call of TRBD1 is not possible without DNA. Germline assignment: CDR1 ENHRY and CDR2 SYGVKD. This CDR3 has 14 amino acids. The CDR3 loop reads CAIRRGQDTDTQYF.

V and J are TRBV7-6 and TRBJ2-7; TCRdb lists TRBD1, though no DNA is available to test this call. The CDR3 consists of 17 residues. The V gene's germline CDR1 is SGHVS and CDR2 FNYEAQ. CDR3: CASSPTFGAASTYEQYF.

The chain combines TRBV7-3 with TRBJ2-1; TCRdb returns TRBD2, unconfirmable since there is no DNA. From germline, CDR1 is SGHTA and CDR2 FQGTGA. CDR3 length equals 15 residues. CDR3 loop: CASSTRTSGYNEQFF.

The rearrangement joins TRBV18 to TRBJ2-2; the D call of TRBD1 rests on TCRdb alone, since no DNA is present to check it. CDR3 size: 16 residues. CDR1 is KGHSH and CDR2 is LQKENI in the germline V gene. The CDR3 loop reads CASSPPPGAPTGELFF. Drawing the rest from reference TRBV18 and TRBJ2-2, the complete variable domain is NAGVMQNPRHLVRRRGQEARLRCSPMKGHSHVYWYRQLPEEGLKFMVYLQKENIIDESGMPKERFSAEFPKEGPSILRIQQVVRGDSAAYFCASSPPPGAPTGELFFGEGSRLTVL.

The rearrangement joins TRBV27 to TRBJ2-1; TCRdb reports TRBD2, a call that lacks DNA to check it against. The CDR3 runs to 14 residues. Germline CDR1 is MNHEY and CDR2 is SMNVEV (reference sequence). This chain's CDR3 is CASAGTTSYNEQFF.

J is TRBJ2-1 and V is TRBV11-3; TCRdb proposes TRBD2, but this gene call is untestable without DNA. This CDR3 region has 17 residues. Per the germline V gene, CDR1 is SGHNT and CDR2 is YENEEA. CDR3 amino acids: CASSLDMAASFLNEQFF.

The gene calls are TRBV28 and TRBJ2-1. The CDR3 has 15 residues. Germline CDR1 reads MDHEN; CDR2 reads SYDVKM. The CDR3 sequence is CASRSGGRPHNEQFF. The full variable domain, in which reference TRBV28 and TRBJ2-1 provide the parts outside the CDR3, is DVKVTQSSRYLVKRTGEKVFLECVQDMDHENMFWYRQDPGLGLRLIYFSYDVKMKEKGDIPEGYSVSREKKERFSLILESASTNQTSMYLCASRSGGRPHNEQFFGPGTRLTVL.

V and J are TRBV7-2 and TRBJ1-2. This CDR3 has 16 residues. Germline V gene sequence: CDR1 SGHTA, CDR2 FQGNSA. CDR3 in amino acids: CASSRSQGHSSHGYTF.

V usage is TRBV2 and J usage is TRBJ1-5. The germline V gene has CDR1 SNHLY and CDR2 FYNNEI. The CDR3 sequence is 16 residues long. This CDR3 is CASGPNRIVGNQPQHF. Combining the CDR3 with reference TRBV2 and TRBJ1-5 gives the whole variable domain EPEVTQTPSHQVTQMGQEVILRCVPISNHLYFYWYRQILGQKVEFLVSFYNNEISEKSEIFDDQFSVERPDGSNFTLKIRSTKLEDSAMYFCASGPNRIVGNQPQHFGDGTRLSIL.

The chain employs TRBV25-1 and TRBJ2-2; the TCRdb D gene call, TRBD2, has no DNA to confirm it. The CDR3 extends over 13 amino acids. Germline CDR1 MGHDK, CDR2 SYGVNS. CDR3 in amino acids: CASRMGLTGELFF.